This T cell receptor (beta chain) came from a study of T cell responses to AZD1222 COVID-19 vaccine. Study background: Analyses pooled second doses at about 4 or about 12 weeks.

Findings and limits, study-wide: The number of AZD1222 recipients seropositive at baseline was only 5 to 7. Once two AZD1222 doses were given, Spike-specific TCR breadth and depth went up. Donors were chiefly white British, with a greater number of females, and clonal diversity was perhaps underestimated.

Using immunoSEQ multiplex PCR, the repertoire was profiled, and TCRdb retains in-frame clones only, with some absent. The sample records some 150,000 clones, about 88% being singletons. V shed 7 bases and J shed 3 bases, with 9 bases lying between them. Germline CDR1 is GTSNPN and CDR2 is SVGIG (reference sequence). The CDR3 has 11 residues. This clone was seen more than once but under ten times. Its specificity is unknown. The chain employs TRBV30 and TRBJ1-1, with D perhaps TRBD1 (5 bases). The sample in question was peripheral blood, obtained on day 0 of AZD1222 vaccination. This receptor was taken from an adult in good health. The CDR3: CASREDTEAFF. CDR3 coding DNA: TGTGCCTCCAGGGAGGACACTGAAGCTTTCTTT.